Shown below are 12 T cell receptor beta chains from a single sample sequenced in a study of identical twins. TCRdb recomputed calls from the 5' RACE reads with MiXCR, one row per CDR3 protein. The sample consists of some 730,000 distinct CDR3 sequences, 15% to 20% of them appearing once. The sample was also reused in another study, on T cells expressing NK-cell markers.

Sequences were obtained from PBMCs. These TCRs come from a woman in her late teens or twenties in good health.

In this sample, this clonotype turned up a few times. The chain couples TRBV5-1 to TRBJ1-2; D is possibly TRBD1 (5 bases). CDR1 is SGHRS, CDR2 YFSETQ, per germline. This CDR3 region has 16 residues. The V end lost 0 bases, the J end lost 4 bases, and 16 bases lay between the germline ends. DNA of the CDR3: TGCGCCAGCAGCTTGGGCATCCCCGACAGCAGCTATGGCTACACCTTC. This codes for CASSLGIPDSSYGYTF.

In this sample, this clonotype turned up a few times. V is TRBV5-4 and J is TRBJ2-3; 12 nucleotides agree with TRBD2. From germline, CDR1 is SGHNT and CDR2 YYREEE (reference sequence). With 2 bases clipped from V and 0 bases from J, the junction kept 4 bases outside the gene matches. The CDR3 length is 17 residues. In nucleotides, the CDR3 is TGTGCCAGCAGCTTCCCGGGACTAGCGGGTAGCACAGATACGCAGTATTTT. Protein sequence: CASSFPGLAGSTDTQYF.

The DNA for the CDR3 is TGTGCCAGCAGCTTGGCTAGCGGATACACAGATACGCAGTATTTT. Translating gives CASSLASGYTDTQYF. V is TRBV5-6 and J is TRBJ2-3; TRBD2 aligns across 7 bases. Germline values: CDR1 SGHDT, CDR2 YYEEEE. J was trimmed by 2 bases and V by 0 bases; bases with no gene match: 3. The CDR3 is 15 amino acids.

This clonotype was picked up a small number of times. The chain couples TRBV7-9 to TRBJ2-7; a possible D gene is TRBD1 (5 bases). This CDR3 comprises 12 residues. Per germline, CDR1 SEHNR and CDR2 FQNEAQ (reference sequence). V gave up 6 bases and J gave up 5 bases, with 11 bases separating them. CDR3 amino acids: CASSYQGNEQYF. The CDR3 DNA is TGTGCCAGCAGTTACCAGGGTAACGAGCAGTACTTC.

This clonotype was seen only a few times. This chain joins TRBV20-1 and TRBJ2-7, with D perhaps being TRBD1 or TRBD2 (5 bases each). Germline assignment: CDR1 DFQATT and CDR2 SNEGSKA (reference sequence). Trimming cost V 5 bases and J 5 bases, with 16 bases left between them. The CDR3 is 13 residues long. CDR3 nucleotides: TGCAGTGCTTTTTCTTCCGGGACCCACGAGCAGTACTTC. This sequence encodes CSAFSSGTHEQYF.

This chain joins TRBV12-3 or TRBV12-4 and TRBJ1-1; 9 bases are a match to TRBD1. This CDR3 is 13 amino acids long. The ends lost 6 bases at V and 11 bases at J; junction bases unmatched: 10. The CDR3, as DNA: TGTGCCAGCAGCCCGGGACAGGGAATGAGGGCTTTCTTT. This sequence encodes CASSPGQGMRAFF.

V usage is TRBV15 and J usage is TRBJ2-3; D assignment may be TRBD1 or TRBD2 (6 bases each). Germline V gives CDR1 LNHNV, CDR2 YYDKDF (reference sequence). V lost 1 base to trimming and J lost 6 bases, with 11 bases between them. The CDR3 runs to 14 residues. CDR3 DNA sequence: TGTGCCACCAGCAGAGGGGGGGCCTCGGATACGCAGTATTTT. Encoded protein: CATSRGGASDTQYF.

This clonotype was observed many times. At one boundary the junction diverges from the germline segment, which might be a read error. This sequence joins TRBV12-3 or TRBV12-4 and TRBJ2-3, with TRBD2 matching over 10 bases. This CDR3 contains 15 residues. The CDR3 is CASSFSGGSTDTQYF. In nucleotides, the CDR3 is TGTGCCAGTAGTTTTAGCGGGGGGTCCACAGATACGCAGTATTTT.

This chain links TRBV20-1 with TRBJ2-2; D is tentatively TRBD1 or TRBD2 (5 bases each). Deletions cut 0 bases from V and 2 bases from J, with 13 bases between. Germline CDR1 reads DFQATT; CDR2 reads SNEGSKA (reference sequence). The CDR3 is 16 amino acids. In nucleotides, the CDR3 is TGCAGTGCTAGAGAAACAGGACTTAGTAACACCGGGGAGCTGTTTTTT. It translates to CSARETGLSNTGELFF.

CDR3 DNA sequence: TGTGCCAGCAGCCCCCTAGCGGGGGGCATACAAGAGACCCAGTACTTC. Protein sequence: CASSPLAGGIQETQYF. The chain carries TRBV4-2 and TRBJ2-5; the match to TRBD2 covers 11 bases. CDR1 and CDR2 from the germline V gene are LGHNA and YNFKEQ. The V and J ends lost 4 bases and 2 bases, in that order; junction bases with no gene match: 6. CDR3 length equals 16 residues.

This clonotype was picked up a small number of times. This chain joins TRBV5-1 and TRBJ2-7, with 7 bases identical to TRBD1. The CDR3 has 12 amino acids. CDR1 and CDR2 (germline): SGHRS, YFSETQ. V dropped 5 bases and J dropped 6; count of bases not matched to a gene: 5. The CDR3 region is CASSTQGLEQYF. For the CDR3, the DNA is TGCGCCAGCAGTACACAGGGGCTCGAGCAGTACTTC.

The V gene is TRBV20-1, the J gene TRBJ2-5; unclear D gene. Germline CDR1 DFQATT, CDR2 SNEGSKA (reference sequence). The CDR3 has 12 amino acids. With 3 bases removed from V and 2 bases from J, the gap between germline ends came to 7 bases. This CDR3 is CSASKGQETQYF. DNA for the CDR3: TGCAGTGCTAGTAAGGGACAAGAGACCCAGTACTTC.